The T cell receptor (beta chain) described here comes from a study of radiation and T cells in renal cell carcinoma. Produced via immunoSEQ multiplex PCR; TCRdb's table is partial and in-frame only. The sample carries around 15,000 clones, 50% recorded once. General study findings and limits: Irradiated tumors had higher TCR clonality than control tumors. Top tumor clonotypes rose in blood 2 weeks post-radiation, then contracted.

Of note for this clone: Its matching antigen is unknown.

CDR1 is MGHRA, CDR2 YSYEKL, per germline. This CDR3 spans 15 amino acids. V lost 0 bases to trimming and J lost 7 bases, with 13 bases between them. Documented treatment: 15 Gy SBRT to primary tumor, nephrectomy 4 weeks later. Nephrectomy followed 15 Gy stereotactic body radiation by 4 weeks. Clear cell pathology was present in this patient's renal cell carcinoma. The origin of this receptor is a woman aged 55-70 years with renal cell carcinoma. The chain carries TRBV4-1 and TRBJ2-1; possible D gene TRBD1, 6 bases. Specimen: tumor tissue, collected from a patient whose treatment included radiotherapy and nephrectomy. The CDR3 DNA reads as TGCGCCAGCAGCCAAGATTGGGGACACGCGAATGAGCAGTTCTTC. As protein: CASSQDWGHANEQFF.